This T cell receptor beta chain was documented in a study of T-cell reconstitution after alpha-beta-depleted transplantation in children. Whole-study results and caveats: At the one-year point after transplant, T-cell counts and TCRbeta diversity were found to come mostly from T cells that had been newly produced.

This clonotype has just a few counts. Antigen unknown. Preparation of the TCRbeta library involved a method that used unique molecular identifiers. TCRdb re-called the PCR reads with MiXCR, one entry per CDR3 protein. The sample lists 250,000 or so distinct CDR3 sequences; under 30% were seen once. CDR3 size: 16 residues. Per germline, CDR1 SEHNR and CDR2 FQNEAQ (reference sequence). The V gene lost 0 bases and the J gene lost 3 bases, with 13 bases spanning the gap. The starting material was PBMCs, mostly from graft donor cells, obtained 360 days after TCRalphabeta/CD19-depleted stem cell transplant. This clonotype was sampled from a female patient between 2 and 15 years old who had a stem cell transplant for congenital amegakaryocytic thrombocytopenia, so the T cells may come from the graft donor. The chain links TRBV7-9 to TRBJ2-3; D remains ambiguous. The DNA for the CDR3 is TGTGCCAGCAGCTTAGCGGGCGGTGTGGCGACAGATACGCAGTATTTT. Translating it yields CASSLAGGVATDTQYF. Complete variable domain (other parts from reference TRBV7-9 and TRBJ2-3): DTGVSQNPRHKITKRGQNVTFRCDPISEHNRLYWYRQTLGQGPEFLTYFQNEAQLEKSRLLSDRFSAERPKGSFSTLEIQRTEQGDSAMYLCASSLAGGVATDTQYFGPGTRLTVL.